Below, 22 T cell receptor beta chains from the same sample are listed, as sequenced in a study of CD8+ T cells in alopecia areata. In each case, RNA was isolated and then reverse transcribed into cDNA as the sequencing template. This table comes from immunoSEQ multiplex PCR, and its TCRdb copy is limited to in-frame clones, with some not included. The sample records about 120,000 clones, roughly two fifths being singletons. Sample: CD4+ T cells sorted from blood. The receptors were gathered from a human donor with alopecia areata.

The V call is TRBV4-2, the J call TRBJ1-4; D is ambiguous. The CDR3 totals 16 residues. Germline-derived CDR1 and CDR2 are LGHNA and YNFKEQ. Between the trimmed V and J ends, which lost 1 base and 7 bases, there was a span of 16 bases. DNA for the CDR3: TGTGCCAGCAGCCAAGTACTCCGGGCCCGGGGTGAAAAACTGTTTTTT. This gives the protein CASSQVLRARGEKLFF.

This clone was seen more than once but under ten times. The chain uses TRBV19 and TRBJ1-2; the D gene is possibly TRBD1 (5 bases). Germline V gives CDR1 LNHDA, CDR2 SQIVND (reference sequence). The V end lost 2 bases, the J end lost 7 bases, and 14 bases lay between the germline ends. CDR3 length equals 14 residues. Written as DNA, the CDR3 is TGTGCCAGTAGTATAAAGACAGCGAACCGTGGCTACACCTTC. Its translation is CASSIKTANRGYTF.

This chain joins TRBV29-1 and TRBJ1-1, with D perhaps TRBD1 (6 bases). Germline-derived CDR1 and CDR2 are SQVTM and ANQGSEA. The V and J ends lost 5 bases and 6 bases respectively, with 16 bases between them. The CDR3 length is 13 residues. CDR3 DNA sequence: TGCAGCGTTACAGGGTCTCGGTGGCCTGAAGCTTTCTTT. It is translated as CSVTGSRWPEAFF.

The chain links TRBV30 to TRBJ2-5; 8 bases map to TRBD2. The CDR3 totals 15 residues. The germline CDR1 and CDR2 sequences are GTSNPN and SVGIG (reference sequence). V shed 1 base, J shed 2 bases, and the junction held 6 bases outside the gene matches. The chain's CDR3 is CAWSGTSGAQETQYF. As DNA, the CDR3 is TGTGCCTGGAGTGGAACTAGCGGAGCACAAGAGACCCAGTACTTC.

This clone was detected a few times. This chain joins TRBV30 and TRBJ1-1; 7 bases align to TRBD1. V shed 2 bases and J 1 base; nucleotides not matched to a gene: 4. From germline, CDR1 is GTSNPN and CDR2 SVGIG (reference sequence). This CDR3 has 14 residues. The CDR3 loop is CAWSLGQRNTEAFF. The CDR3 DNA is TGTGCCTGGAGTTTGGGACAGAGGAACACTGAAGCTTTCTTT.

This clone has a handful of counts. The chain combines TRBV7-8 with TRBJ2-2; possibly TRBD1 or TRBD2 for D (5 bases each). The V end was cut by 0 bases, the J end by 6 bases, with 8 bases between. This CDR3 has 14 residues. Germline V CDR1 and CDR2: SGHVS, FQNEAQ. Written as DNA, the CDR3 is TGTGCCAGCAGCTTAGCGGGGGTTGCCGGGGAGCTGTTTTTT. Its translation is CASSLAGVAGELFF.

CDR3 amino acids: CSVSEGGVTEAFF. In DNA form, the CDR3 reads TGCAGCGTGTCCGAAGGGGGGGTCACTGAAGCTTTCTTT. The V and J genes are TRBV29-1 and TRBJ1-1; D may be TRBD1 (6 bases). Per germline, CDR1 SQVTM and CDR2 ANQGSEA. The CDR3 contains 13 residues. Trimming removed 6 bases at V and 4 bases at J, with 15 bases between.

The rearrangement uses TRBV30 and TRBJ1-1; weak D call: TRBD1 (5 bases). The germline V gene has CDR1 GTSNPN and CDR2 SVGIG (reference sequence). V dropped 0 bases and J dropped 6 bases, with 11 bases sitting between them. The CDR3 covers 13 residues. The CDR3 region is CAWSVDFRAEAFF. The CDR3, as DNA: TGTGCCTGGAGTGTGGATTTCAGGGCTGAAGCTTTCTTT.

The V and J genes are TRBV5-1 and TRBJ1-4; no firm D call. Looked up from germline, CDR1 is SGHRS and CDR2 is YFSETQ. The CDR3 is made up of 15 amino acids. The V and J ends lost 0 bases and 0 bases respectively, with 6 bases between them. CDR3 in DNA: TGCGCCAGCAGCTTGGGGCCAGCAACTAATGAAAAACTGTTTTTT. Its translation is CASSLGPATNEKLFF.

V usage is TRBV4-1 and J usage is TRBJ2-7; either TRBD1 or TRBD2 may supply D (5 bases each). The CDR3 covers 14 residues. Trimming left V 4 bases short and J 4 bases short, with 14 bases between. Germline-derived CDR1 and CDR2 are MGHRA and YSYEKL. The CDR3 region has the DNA TGCGCCAGCAGCCCGGGGACCCCCCTTTACGAGCAGTACTTC. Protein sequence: CASSPGTPLYEQYF.

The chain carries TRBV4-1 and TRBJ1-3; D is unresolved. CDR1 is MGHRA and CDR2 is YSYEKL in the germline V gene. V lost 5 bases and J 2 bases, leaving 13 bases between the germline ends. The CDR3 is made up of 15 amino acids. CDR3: CASSIGQQTGNTIYF. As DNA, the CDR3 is TGCGCCAGCAGCATAGGCCAACAAACTGGAAACACCATATATTTT.

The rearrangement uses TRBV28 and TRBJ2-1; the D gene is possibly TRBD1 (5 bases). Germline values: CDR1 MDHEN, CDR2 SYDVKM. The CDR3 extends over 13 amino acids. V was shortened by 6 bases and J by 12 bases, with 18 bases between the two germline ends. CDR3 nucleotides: TGTGCCAGCAGCAAGACAGCCCTCCGGGTGCAGTTCTTC. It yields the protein CASSKTALRVQFF.

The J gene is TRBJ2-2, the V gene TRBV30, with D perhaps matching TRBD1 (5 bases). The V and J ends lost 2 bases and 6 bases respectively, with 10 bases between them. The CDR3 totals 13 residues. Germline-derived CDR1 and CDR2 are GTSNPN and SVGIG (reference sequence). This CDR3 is CAWSSRVAGELFF. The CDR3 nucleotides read TGTGCCTGGAGTTCCAGGGTTGCCGGGGAGCTGTTTTTT.

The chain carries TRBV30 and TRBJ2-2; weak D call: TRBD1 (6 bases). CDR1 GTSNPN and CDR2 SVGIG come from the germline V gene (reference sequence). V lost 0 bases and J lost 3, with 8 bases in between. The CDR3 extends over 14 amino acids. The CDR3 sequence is CAWSVGQHTGELFF. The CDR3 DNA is TGTGCCTGGAGTGTCGGACAGCACACCGGGGAGCTGTTTTTT.

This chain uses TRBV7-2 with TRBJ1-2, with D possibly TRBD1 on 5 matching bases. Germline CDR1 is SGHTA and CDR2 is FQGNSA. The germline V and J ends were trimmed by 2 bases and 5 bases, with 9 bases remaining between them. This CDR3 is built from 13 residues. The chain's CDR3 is CASSLKGPYGYTF. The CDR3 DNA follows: TGTGCCAGCAGCTTAAAGGGACCTTATGGCTACACCTTC.

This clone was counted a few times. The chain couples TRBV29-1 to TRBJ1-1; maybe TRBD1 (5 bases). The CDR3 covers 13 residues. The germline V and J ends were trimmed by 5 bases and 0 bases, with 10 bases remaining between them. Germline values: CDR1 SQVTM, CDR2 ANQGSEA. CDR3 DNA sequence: TGCAGCGTTAGGCAGGGTATGAACACTGAAGCTTTCTTT. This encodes CSVRQGMNTEAFF.

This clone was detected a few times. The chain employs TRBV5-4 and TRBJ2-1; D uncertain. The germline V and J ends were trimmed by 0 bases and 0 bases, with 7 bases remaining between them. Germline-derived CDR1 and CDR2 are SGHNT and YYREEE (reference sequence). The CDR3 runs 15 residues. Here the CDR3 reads CASSLVNPSYNEQFF. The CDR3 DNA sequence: TGTGCCAGCAGCTTGGTAAACCCCTCCTACAATGAGCAGTTCTTC.

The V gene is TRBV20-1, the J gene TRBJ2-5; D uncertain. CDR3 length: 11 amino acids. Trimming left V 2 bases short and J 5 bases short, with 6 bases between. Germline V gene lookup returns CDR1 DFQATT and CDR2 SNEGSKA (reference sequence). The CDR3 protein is CSARIGETQYF. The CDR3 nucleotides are TGCAGTGCTAGAATCGGGGAGACCCAGTACTTC.

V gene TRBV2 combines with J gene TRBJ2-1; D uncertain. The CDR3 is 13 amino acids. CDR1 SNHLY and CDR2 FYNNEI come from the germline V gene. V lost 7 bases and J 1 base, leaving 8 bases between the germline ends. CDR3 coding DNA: TGTGCCAGCAAAACAGATTCCTACAATGAGCAGTTCTTC. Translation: CASKTDSYNEQFF.

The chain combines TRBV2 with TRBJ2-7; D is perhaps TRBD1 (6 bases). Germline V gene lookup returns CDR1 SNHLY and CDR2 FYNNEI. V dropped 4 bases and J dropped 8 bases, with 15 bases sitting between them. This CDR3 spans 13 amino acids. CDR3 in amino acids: CASSVGPQGKQYF. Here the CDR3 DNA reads TGTGCCAGCAGTGTGGGCCCACAGGGAAAGCAGTACTTC.

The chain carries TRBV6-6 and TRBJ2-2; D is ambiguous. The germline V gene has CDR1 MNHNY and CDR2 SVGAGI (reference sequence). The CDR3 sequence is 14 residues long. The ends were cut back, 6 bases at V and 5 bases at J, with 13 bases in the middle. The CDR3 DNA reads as TGTGCCAGCAGGCCCCCTTTGAATACCGGGGAGCTGTTTTTT. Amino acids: CASRPPLNTGELFF.

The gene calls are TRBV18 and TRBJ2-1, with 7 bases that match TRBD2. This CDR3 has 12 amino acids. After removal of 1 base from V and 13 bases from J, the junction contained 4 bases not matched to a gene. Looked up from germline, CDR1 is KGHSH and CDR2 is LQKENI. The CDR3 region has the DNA TGTGCCAGCTCACCACTTAGCGGGCCCCAGTTCTTC. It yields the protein CASSPLSGPQFF.